This T cell receptor (beta chain) was captured by sequencing in a study of T cells in Graves' hyperthyroidism and ophthalmopathy. Note on this clonotype: Its antigen remains unknown.

Enrolled ophthalmopathy patients presented with a Clinical Activity Score of at least 3, a NOSPECS grade of at least 4, and disease duration under 3 months. Uncontrolled infection, other autoimmune disease, pregnancy or lactation disqualified patients from enrolment. RNA transcripts yielded amplified TCR beta CDR3 regions. HTBI primers drove first-round RT-PCR of the TCR CDR3. MiXCR was run by TCRdb on the multiplex PCR reads, yielding one entry per CDR3 protein. This table has approximately 600,000 distinct CDR3 sequences, around 21% appearing once. This CDR3 has 16 residues. The J segment lost 4 bases and the V segment lost 5 bases, leaving 9 bases of the junction unmatched. The germline V gene encodes CDR1 LGHDT and CDR2 YNNKEL (reference sequence). Study-wide results and caveats: Blood held most thyroid clonotypes expanded above 0.001 frequency. Prediction of ophthalmopathy progression came a median around 7.1 months pre-onset.

The TCR sequence derives from a man aged 25-45 years with Graves' ophthalmopathy. The sequenced sample consisted of blood. The chain links TRBV3-1 to TRBJ2-1; 9 nucleotides line up with TRBD2. The CDR3 nucleotides are TGTGCCAGCAGCAGTAGCGGGAGAAGGGTTTACAATGAGCAGTTCTTC. As protein: CASSSSGRRVYNEQFF.